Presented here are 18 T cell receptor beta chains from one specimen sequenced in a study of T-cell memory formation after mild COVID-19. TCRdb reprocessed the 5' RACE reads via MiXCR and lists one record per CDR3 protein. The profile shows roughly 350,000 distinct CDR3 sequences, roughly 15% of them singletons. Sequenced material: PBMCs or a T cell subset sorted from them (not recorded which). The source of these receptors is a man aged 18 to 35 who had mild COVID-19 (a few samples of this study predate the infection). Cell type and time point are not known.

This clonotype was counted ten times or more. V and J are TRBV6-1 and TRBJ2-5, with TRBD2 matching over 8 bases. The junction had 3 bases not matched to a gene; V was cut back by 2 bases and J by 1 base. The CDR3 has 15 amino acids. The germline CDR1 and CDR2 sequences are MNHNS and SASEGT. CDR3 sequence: CASSESAGGQETQYF. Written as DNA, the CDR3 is TGTGCCAGCAGTGAATCCGCGGGGGGCCAAGAGACCCAGTACTTC.

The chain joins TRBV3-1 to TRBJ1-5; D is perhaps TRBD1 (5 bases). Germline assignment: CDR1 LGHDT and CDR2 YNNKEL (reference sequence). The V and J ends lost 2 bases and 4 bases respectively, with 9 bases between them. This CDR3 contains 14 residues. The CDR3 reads CASSQNGANQPQHF. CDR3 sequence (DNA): TGTGCCAGCAGCCAAAACGGGGCAAATCAGCCCCAGCATTTT.

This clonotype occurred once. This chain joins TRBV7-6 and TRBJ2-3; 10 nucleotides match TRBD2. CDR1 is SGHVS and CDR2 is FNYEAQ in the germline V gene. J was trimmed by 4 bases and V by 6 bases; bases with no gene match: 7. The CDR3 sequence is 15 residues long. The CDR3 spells CASSRAGGQADTQYF. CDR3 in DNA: TGTGCCAGCAGTCGAGCGGGAGGGCAAGCAGATACGCAGTATTTT.

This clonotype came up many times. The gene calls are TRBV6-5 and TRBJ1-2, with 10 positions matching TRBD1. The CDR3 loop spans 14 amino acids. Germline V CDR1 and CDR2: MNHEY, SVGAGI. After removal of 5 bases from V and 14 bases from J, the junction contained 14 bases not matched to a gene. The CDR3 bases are TGTGCCAGCAGTGAACAAGGGACAGGGGAGAGGGGGACCTTC. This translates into CASSEQGTGERGTF.

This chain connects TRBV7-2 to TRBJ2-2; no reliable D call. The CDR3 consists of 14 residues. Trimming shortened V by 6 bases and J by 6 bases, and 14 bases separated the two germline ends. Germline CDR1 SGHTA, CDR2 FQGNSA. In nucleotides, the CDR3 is TGTGCCAGCAGATACACCTCTGATGCCGGGGAGCTGTTTTTT. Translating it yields CASRYTSDAGELFF. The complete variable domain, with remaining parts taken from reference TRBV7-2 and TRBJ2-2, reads GAGVSQSPSNKVTEKGKDVELRCDPISGHTALYWYRQSLGQGLEFLIYFQGNSAPDKSGLPSDRFSAERTGGSVSTLTIQRTQQEDSAVYLCASRYTSDAGELFFGEGSRLTVL.

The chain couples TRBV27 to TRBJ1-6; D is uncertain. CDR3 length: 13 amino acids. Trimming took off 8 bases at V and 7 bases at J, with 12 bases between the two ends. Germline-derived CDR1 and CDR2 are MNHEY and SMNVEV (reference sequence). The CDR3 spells CASHDESNSPLHF. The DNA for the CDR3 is TGTGCCAGCCACGACGAGAGCAATTCACCCCTCCACTTT.

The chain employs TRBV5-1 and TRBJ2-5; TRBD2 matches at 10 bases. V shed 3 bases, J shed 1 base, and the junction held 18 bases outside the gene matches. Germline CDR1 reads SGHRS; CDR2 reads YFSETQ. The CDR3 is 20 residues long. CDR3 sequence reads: CASSYHALAGVLGSQETQYF. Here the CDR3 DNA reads TGCGCCAGCAGCTATCACGCCCTAGCGGGGGTCCTCGGGAGCCAAGAGACCCAGTACTTC.

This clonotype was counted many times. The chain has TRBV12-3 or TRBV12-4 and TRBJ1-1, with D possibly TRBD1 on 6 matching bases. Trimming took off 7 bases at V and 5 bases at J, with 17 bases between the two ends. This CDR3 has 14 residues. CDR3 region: CASITGRSKTEAFF. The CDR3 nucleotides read TGTGCCAGCATTACAGGGAGGTCGAAGACTGAAGCTTTCTTT.

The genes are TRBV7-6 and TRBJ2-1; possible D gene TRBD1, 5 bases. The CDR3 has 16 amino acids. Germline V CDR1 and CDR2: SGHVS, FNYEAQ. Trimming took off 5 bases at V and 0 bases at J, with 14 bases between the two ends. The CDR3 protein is CASSPTAYPSYNEQFF. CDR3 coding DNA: TGTGCCAGCAGCCCGACAGCCTACCCCTCCTACAATGAGCAGTTCTTC. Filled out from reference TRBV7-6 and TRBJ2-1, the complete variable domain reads GAGVSQSPRYKVTKRGQDVALRCDPISGHVSLYWYRQALGQGPEFLTYFNYEAQQDKSGLPNDRFSAERPEGSISTLTIQRTEQRDSAMYRCASSPTAYPSYNEQFFGPGTRLTVL.

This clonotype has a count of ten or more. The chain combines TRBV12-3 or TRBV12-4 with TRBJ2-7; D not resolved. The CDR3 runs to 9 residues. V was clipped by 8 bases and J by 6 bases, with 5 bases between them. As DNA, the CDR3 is TGTGCCAGCGGGCGCGAGCAGTACTTC. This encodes CASGREQYF.

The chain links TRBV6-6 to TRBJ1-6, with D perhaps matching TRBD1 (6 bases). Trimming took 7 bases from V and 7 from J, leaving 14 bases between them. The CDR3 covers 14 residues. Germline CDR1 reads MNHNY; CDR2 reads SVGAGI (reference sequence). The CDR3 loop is CASNVQGRNSPLHF. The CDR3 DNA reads TGTGCCAGCAACGTGCAGGGGAGAAATTCACCCCTCCACTTT.

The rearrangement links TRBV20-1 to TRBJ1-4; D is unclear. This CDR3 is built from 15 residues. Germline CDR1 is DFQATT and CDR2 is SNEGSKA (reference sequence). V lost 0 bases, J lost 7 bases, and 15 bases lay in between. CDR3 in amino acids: CSARDLLGSGEKLFF. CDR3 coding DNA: TGCAGTGCTAGAGATTTACTAGGCTCGGGTGAAAAACTGTTTTTT.

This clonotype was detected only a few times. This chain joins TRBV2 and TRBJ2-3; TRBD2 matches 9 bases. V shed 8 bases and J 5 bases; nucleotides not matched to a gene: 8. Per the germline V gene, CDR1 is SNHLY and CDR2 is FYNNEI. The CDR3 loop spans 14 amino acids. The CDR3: CASGRTSERDTQYF. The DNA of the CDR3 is TGTGCCAGCGGGAGGACTAGCGAGAGAGATACGCAGTATTTT.

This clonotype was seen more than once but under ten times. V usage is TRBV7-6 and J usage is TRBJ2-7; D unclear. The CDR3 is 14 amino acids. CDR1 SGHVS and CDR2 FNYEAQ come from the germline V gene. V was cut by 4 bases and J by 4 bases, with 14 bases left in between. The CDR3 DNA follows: TGTGCCAGCAGCTCCCTCGACGGGTGGTACGAGCAGTACGTC. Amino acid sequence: CASSSLDGWYEQYV.

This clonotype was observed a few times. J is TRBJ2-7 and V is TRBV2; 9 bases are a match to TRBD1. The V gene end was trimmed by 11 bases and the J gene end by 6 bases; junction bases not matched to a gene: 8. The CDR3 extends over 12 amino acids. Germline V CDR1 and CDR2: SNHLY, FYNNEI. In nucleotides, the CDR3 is TGTGCCGGACGGGACAGGGCCGTCGAGCAGTACTTC. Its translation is CAGRDRAVEQYF. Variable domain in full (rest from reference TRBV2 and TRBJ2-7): EPEVTQTPSHQVTQMGQEVILRCVPISNHLYFYWYRQILGQKVEFLVSFYNNEISEKSEIFDDQFSVERPDGSNFTLKIRSTKLEDSAMYFCAGRDRAVEQYFGPGTRLTVT.

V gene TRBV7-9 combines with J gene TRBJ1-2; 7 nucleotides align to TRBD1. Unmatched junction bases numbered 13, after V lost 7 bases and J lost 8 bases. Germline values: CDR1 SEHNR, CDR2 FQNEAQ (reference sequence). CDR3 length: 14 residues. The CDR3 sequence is CASTSTTGIAGYTF. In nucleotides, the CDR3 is TGTGCCAGCACGTCTACGACAGGGATTGCAGGCTACACCTTC.

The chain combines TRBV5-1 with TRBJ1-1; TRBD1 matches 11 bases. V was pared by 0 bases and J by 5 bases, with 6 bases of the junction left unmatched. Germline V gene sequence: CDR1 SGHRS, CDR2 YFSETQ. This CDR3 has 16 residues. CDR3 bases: TGCGCCAGCAGCTTGGGGACAGGGGGCGTCATAACTGAAGCTTTCTTT. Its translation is CASSLGTGGVITEAFF.

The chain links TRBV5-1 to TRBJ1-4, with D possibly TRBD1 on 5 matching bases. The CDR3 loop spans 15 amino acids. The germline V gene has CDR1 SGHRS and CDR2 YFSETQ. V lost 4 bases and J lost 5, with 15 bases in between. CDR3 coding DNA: TGCGCCAGCAGCCTACTTTTGGGGGACAATGAAAAACTGTTTTTT. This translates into CASSLLLGDNEKLFF.